Listed here are 23 T cell receptor beta chains from one sample, sequenced in a study of cytomegalovirus exposure and HLA in healthy donors. The PCR employed 60 Vbeta primers together with 13 Jbeta primers. The repertoire was sequenced with immunoSEQ multiplex PCR; TCRdb's copy has only in-frame clones and lacks some. The repertoire includes over 150,000 clones, just under 80% of them detected once, and under 15% sits in the top ten. Sequencing was done on a sample of PBMCs. The receptor set was obtained from a woman aged 45-60 years in good health and CMV-seropositive.

The V gene is TRBV6-1, the J gene TRBJ2-1; 13 bases map to TRBD2. The CDR3 loop spans 15 amino acids. With V trimmed by 3 bases and J by 8 bases, 4 bases remained unmatched. CDR1 is MNHNS and CDR2 is SASEGT in the germline V gene. The chain's CDR3 is CASSEGLAGSDEQFF. The CDR3 DNA reads TGTGCCAGCAGTGAGGGACTAGCGGGATCCGATGAGCAGTTCTTC.

This chain connects TRBV5-1 to TRBJ2-7; no clear D gene. The CDR3 runs to 15 residues. CDR1 and CDR2 (germline): SGHRS, YFSETQ. Deletions cut 0 bases from V and 0 bases from J, with 10 bases between. The CDR3, as DNA: TGCGCCAGCAGCTTGGACCCAGGTTACTCCTACGAGCAGTACTTC. This gives the protein CASSLDPGYSYEQYF.

As DNA, the CDR3 is TGTGCCTGGAATAGACCGGGACAGGGGGGAAGAAACACCATATATTTT. Its translation: CAWNRPGQGGRNTIYF. The chain carries TRBV30 and TRBJ1-3, with TRBD1 identical over 11 bases. CDR1 and CDR2 (germline): GTSNPN, SVGIG (reference sequence). The CDR3 totals 16 residues. V gave up 4 bases and J gave up 5 bases; unmatched junction bases: 10.

The rearrangement links TRBV14 to TRBJ1-1; D gene uncertain. This CDR3 is 15 amino acids long. Trimming removed 8 bases from V and 4 bases from J, with 20 bases in between. CDR1 SGHDN and CDR2 FVKESK come from the germline V gene. The CDR3 loop is CASGFAHVGSTEAFF. The CDR3 nucleotides are TGTGCCAGCGGCTTTGCACACGTTGGGAGCACTGAAGCTTTCTTT.

This clone was seen once. The chain has TRBV19 and TRBJ1-1; the D is unclear. The germline gives CDR1 LNHDA, CDR2 SQIVND (reference sequence). This CDR3 region has 14 residues. Trimming removed 2 bases at V and 3 bases at J, with 10 bases between. The CDR3 here is CASSIRRPDTEAFF. The CDR3 nucleotides read TGTGCCAGTAGTATACGGAGACCCGACACTGAAGCTTTCTTT.

This chain connects TRBV29-1 to TRBJ1-1, with D possibly matching TRBD1 (6 bases). This CDR3 comprises 12 residues. CDR1 is SQVTM and CDR2 is ANQGSEA in the germline V gene. Written as DNA, the CDR3 is TGCATCGTGAGGGGGATGAACACTGAAGCTTTCTTT. This encodes CIVRGMNTEAFF.

The CDR3 DNA follows: TGTGCCAGCAGCTCGCGTAAGAGCCAATATTCACCCCTCCACTTT. Its translation: CASSSRKSQYSPLHF. This chain links TRBV14 with TRBJ1-6; D gene ambiguous. Trimming stripped 5 bases from V and 8 bases from J, with 16 bases between. Germline CDR1 and CDR2: SGHDN and FVKESK. This CDR3 has 15 residues. Based on the CDR3 plus reference TRBV14 and TRBJ1-6, the full variable domain is EAGVTQFPSHSVIEKGQTVTLRCDPISGHDNLYWYRRVMGKEIKFLLHFVKESKQDESGMPNNRFLAERTGGTYSTLKVQPAELEDSGVYFCASSSRKSQYSPLHFGNGTRLTVT.

V is TRBV11-2 and J is TRBJ2-5, with D possibly TRBD2 on 5 matching bases. V was cut by 1 base and J by 5 bases, with 11 bases left in between. Per germline, CDR1 SGHAT and CDR2 FQNNGV. The CDR3 covers 14 residues. The CDR3 region is CASSLAARGETQYF. CDR3 in DNA: TGTGCCAGCAGCTTAGCAGCTAGAGGGGAGACCCAGTACTTC. Combining the CDR3 with reference TRBV11-2 and TRBJ2-5 gives the whole variable domain EAGVAQSPRYKIIEKRQSVAFWCNPISGHATLYWYQQILGQGPKLLIQFQNNGVVDDSQLPKDRFSAERLKGVDSTLKIQPAKLEDSAVYLCASSLAARGETQYFGPGTRLLVL.

This chain connects TRBV11-3 to TRBJ2-1; 7 bases match TRBD1. Germline CDR1 and CDR2: SGHNT and YENEEA. V was pared by 5 bases and J by 15 bases, with 10 bases of the junction left unmatched. CDR3 length: 12 amino acids. The CDR3 DNA reads as TGTGCCAGCAGCGGTGACAGGGATGTTTTGTTCTTC. This translates into CASSGDRDVLFF.

For this clone: The junction does not match germline at one end; this may be a read error. Other DNA sequences within the sample encode an identical CDR3. The chain's CDR3 is CASSLSGQGGGYTF. CDR3 DNA sequence: TGTGCCAGCAGCTTATCGGGACAGGGTGGTGGCTACACCTTC. The chain is built from TRBV27 and TRBJ1-2; 9 bases align to TRBD1. CDR1 is MNHEY and CDR2 is SMNVEV in the germline V gene (reference sequence). CDR3 size: 14 residues.

This rearrangement joins TRBV6-6 to TRBJ2-3; 10 bases are a match to TRBD2. V lost 3 bases to trimming and J lost 3 bases; unmatched junction nucleotides: 3. The CDR3 is 15 residues long. Germline V gives CDR1 MNHNY, CDR2 SVGAGI (reference sequence). This CDR3 is CASSYSGGRTDTQYF. In nucleotides, the CDR3 is TGTGCCAGCAGTTATAGCGGGGGGAGGACAGATACGCAGTATTTT.

V and J are TRBV5-1 and TRBJ2-7; 8 nucleotides line up with TRBD1. This CDR3 contains 13 residues. Germline V gene data show CDR1 as SGHRS and CDR2 as YFSETQ. With V trimmed by 3 bases and J by 1 base, 0 bases remained unmatched. The CDR3 protein is CASSYRGSYEQYF. The CDR3 nucleotides read TGCGCCAGCAGCTACAGGGGGTCCTACGAGCAGTACTTC.

V is TRBV5-4 and J is TRBJ2-3; 8 bases match TRBD1. The CDR3 covers 16 residues. Germline CDR1 reads SGHNT; CDR2 reads YYREEE (reference sequence). J gave up 4 bases and V 4 bases, and 11 bases lay outside the gene matches. The CDR3 region is CASSVGLTGEADTQYF. DNA of the CDR3: TGTGCCAGCAGCGTGGGGTTGACAGGGGAAGCAGATACGCAGTATTTT. The complete variable domain, with remaining parts taken from reference TRBV5-4 and TRBJ2-3, reads ETGVTQSPTHLIKTRGQQVTLRCSSQSGHNTVSWYQQALGQGPQFIFQYYREEENGRGNFPPRFSGLQFPNYSSELNVNALELDDSALYLCASSVGLTGEADTQYFGPGTRLTVL.

The J gene is TRBJ1-1, the V gene TRBV19; D call uncertain. The CDR3 totals 13 residues. Germline V gives CDR1 LNHDA, CDR2 SQIVND (reference sequence). Trimming removed 7 bases from V and 1 base from J, with 10 bases in between. The CDR3 sequence is CASTLTANTEAFF. The DNA for the CDR3 is TGTGCCAGTACCCTCACAGCGAACACTGAAGCTTTCTTT.

The chain carries TRBV9 and TRBJ1-3, with unresolved D. Trimming shortened V by 0 bases and J by 2 bases, and 12 bases separated the two germline ends. CDR3 length equals 16 residues. Per the germline V gene, CDR1 is SGDLS and CDR2 is YYNGEE. CDR3 sequence: CASSVATTTPGNTIYF. The CDR3, as DNA: TGTGCCAGCAGCGTAGCTACCACGACACCTGGAAACACCATATATTTT.

This chain joins TRBV29-1 and TRBJ1-2; TRBD1 is a possible D gene (6 bases). Trimming cost V 5 bases and J 7 bases, with 8 bases left between them. The CDR3 is made up of 10 amino acids. The V gene's germline CDR1 is SQVTM and CDR2 ANQGSEA. The CDR3 bases are TGCAGCGTTACAGGGAGTGGCTACACCTTC. Protein: CSVTGSGYTF.

The V gene is TRBV30, the J gene TRBJ2-3; no reliable D call. The CDR3 runs to 14 residues. V was pared by 0 bases and J by 14 bases, with 21 bases between. Germline loops: CDR1 GTSNPN, CDR2 SVGIG (reference sequence). The CDR3 loop reads CAWSVVSSGKIRYF. The CDR3 DNA reads TGTGCCTGGAGTGTTGTATCTTCCGGTAAAATTAGGTATTTT.

Here the CDR3 reads CASSTKGVGGTEAFF. Here the CDR3 DNA reads TGTGCCAGCAGCACCAAGGGGGTTGGAGGCACTGAAGCTTTCTTT. This chain uses TRBV7-8 with TRBJ1-1; D possibly corresponds to TRBD1 (6 bases). Trimming pared 5 bases from V and 4 bases from J, leaving 17 bases between. This CDR3 comprises 15 residues. The germline CDR1 and CDR2 sequences are SGHVS and FQNEAQ.

This clone has more than one count but fewer than ten. The rearrangement links TRBV7-6 to TRBJ2-7; a weak D match, TRBD2 (5 bases). The length of the CDR3 is 13 residues. CDR1 is SGHVS and CDR2 is FNYEAQ in the germline V gene. Deletions cut 4 bases from V and 7 bases from J, with 14 bases between. CDR3 sequence: CASSSDMGAEQYF. The CDR3 nucleotides are TGTGCCAGCAGCTCAGATATGGGAGCGGAGCAGTACTTC.

This clone was detected a few times. This chain uses TRBV7-6 with TRBJ2-1, with TRBD2 matching 7 bases. V was pared by 0 bases and J by 3 bases, with 5 bases of the junction left unmatched. Per germline, CDR1 SGHVS and CDR2 FNYEAQ. The CDR3 totals 16 residues. As DNA, the CDR3 is TGTGCCAGCAGCTTAGCTTTGAGCGGGGACTACAATGAGCAGTTCTTC. This sequence encodes CASSLALSGDYNEQFF.

This chain uses TRBV27 with TRBJ2-3; 8 nucleotides line up with TRBD2. This CDR3 has 14 amino acids. The trim removed 6 bases at V and 2 bases at J, leaving 4 bases unmatched. Germline CDR1 and CDR2: MNHEY and SMNVEV (reference sequence). CDR3 region: CASSLAGPTDTQYF. Written as DNA, the CDR3 is TGTGCCAGCAGCTTAGCGGGGCCCACAGATACGCAGTATTTT.

V gene TRBV27 combines with J gene TRBJ1-1; weak D call: TRBD1 (5 bases). Germline V gene sequence: CDR1 MNHEY, CDR2 SMNVEV (reference sequence). Between the trimmed V and J ends, which lost 2 bases and 2 bases, there was a span of 15 bases. This CDR3 has 16 residues. For the CDR3, the DNA is TGTGCCAGCAGTTTAAGGGGTGCAGGGATAAACACTGAAGCTTTCTTT. It yields the protein CASSLRGAGINTEAFF.

This clone was seen a handful of times. The rearrangement links TRBV6-5 to TRBJ2-3; no definite D call. The CDR3 has 13 amino acids. Trimming pared 8 bases from V and 4 bases from J, leaving 13 bases between. The germline V gene encodes CDR1 MNHEY and CDR2 SVGAGI. CDR3 protein: CASHGQDSDTQYF. The CDR3 nucleotides read TGTGCCAGCCATGGCCAAGACTCAGATACGCAGTATTTT.